A single sample is the source of the 19 T cell receptor beta chains below, sequenced in a study of T cell changes during pregnancy in multiple sclerosis. Profiling relied on immunoSEQ multiplex PCR, and the TCRdb table lists in-frame clones only, not all of them. The profile covers approximately 59,000 clones, with 85% to 95% appearing a single time and roughly 0.33% taken by the ten largest. Sequences were derived from CD4+ T cells from peripheral blood mononuclear cells, sampled before pregnancy. The receptors shown here come from a female donor with multiple sclerosis, enrolled in a pregnancy study.

The rearrangement links TRBV7-6 to TRBJ2-7; D ambiguous. The CDR3 loop spans 15 amino acids. Trimming shortened V by 1 base and J by 3 bases, and 13 bases separated the two germline ends. The germline V gene encodes CDR1 SGHVS and CDR2 FNYEAQ. The CDR3 DNA is TGTGCCAGCAGCTTAGGGGCCGAGCCTAACTACGAGCAGTACTTC. Translation gives CASSLGAEPNYEQYF.

This chain uses TRBV4-1 with TRBJ2-4; weak D call: TRBD1 (6 bases). Germline-derived CDR1 and CDR2 are MGHRA and YSYEKL. The CDR3 is 16 residues long. Trimming took off 4 bases at V and 0 bases at J, with 13 bases between the two ends. Here the CDR3 DNA reads TGCGCCAGCAGCCCCGACCTGGACAGAGCCAAAAACATTCAGTACTTC. Translating gives CASSPDLDRAKNIQYF.

The rearrangement uses TRBV20-1 and TRBJ2-3; no clear D gene. The V end was cut by 3 bases, the J end by 6 bases, with 4 bases between. Germline V gene sequence: CDR1 DFQATT, CDR2 SNEGSKA (reference sequence). This CDR3 comprises 10 residues. Written as DNA, the CDR3 is TGCAGTGCTAGTATTGATACGCAGTATTTT. This codes for CSASIDTQYF.

V is TRBV28 and J is TRBJ2-1; a possible D gene is TRBD2 (5 bases). Trimming left V 6 bases short and J 0 bases short, with 12 bases between. The CDR3 has 15 residues. CDR1 and CDR2 from the germline V gene are MDHEN and SYDVKM. The CDR3 here is CASRIGLSSYNEQFF. CDR3 DNA sequence: TGTGCCAGCAGAATCGGACTTAGCTCCTACAATGAGCAGTTCTTC.

This chain links TRBV7-3 with TRBJ2-3; no clear D gene. V was shortened by 2 bases and J by 3 bases, with 12 bases between the two germline ends. This CDR3 is built from 15 residues. The V gene's germline CDR1 is SGHTA and CDR2 FQGTGA. CDR3 loop: CASSLGGRVTDTQYF. In nucleotides, the CDR3 is TGTGCCAGCAGCTTAGGCGGCCGGGTGACAGATACGCAGTATTTT.

The chain is built from TRBV11-3 and TRBJ2-2; D is perhaps TRBD2 (5 bases). Trimming shortened V by 4 bases and J by 7 bases, and 16 bases separated the two germline ends. CDR1 SGHNT and CDR2 YENEEA come from the germline V gene. The CDR3 has 15 amino acids. CDR3 protein: CASSSKLELGGELFF. DNA of the CDR3: TGTGCCAGCAGCTCTAAACTAGAATTAGGCGGGGAGCTGTTTTTT.

V is TRBV19 and J is TRBJ1-4, with 8 bases lining up with TRBD1. The CDR3 runs to 14 residues. V dropped 6 bases and J dropped 6; count of bases not matched to a gene: 6. Germline loops: CDR1 LNHDA, CDR2 SQIVND (reference sequence). The CDR3 region is CASSDRGWDEKLFF. CDR3 coding DNA: TGTGCCAGTAGCGACAGGGGTTGGGATGAAAAACTGTTTTTT.

The chain couples TRBV5-1 to TRBJ2-2, with 9 bases matching TRBD2. V lost 0 bases to trimming and J lost 4 bases; unmatched junction nucleotides: 4. Germline CDR1 reads SGHRS; CDR2 reads YFSETQ. The CDR3 length is 16 residues. CDR3 coding DNA: TGCGCCAGCAGCTTGGGAGTAGCGGGAGCCACCGGGGAGCTGTTTTTT. Translated: CASSLGVAGATGELFF.

V usage is TRBV7-2 and J usage is TRBJ2-3; TRBD1 agrees at 8 bases. The germline V gene encodes CDR1 SGHTA and CDR2 FQGNSA. This CDR3 has 17 residues. After removal of 5 bases from V and 0 bases from J, the junction contained 10 bases not matched to a gene. The CDR3 nucleotides read TGTGCCAGCAGCACCCGCCCCGGACAGGGTAGCACAGATACGCAGTATTTT. This codes for CASSTRPGQGSTDTQYF. Drawing the rest from reference TRBV7-2 and TRBJ2-3, the complete variable domain is GAGVSQSPSNKVTEKGKDVELRCDPISGHTALYWYRQSLGQGLEFLIYFQGNSAPDKSGLPSDRFSAERTGGSVSTLTIQRTQQEDSAVYLCASSTRPGQGSTDTQYFGPGTRLTVL.

The chain employs TRBV6-5 and TRBJ1-5, with TRBD1 as a possible D gene (6 bases). V gave up 6 bases and J gave up 2 bases, with 14 bases separating them. Germline CDR1 is MNHEY and CDR2 is SVGAGI. This CDR3 is built from 15 residues. CDR3 nucleotides: TGTGCCAGCAGACCTCAGGGGTTGGGCAATCAGCCCCAGCATTTT. It is translated as CASRPQGLGNQPQHF.

This clone has only one observation. This rearrangement joins TRBV28 to TRBJ1-2, with 10 positions matching TRBD1. Germline CDR1 and CDR2: MDHEN and SYDVKM. This CDR3 is 15 amino acids long. Trimming cost V 1 base and J 6 bases; bases outside gene matches: 5. The CDR3 sequence: CASSLLSGQGDGYTF. In nucleotides, the CDR3 is TGTGCCAGCAGTTTATTGTCTGGACAGGGGGATGGCTACACCTTC.

The chain links TRBV13 to TRBJ1-4; 9 bases fit TRBD1. Germline CDR1 and CDR2: PRHDT and FYEKMQ (reference sequence). CDR3 length: 14 amino acids. With V trimmed by 6 bases and J by 10 bases, 9 bases remained unmatched. CDR3 in DNA: TGTGCCAGCAGGTTTCGGGGACAGGGCTCAAAACTGTTTTTT. Encoded protein: CASRFRGQGSKLFF.

The chain has TRBV6-4 and TRBJ2-4; 7 nucleotides agree with TRBD2. Germline loops: CDR1 MRHNA, CDR2 SNTAGT. Losses at the gene ends were 3 bases for V and 6 bases for J; bases not matched to a gene: 2. The CDR3 loop spans 13 amino acids. The CDR3 spells CASSEASGNIQYF. CDR3 in DNA: TGTGCCAGCAGTGAGGCTAGCGGAAACATTCAGTACTTC.

This chain uses TRBV10-2 with TRBJ2-1; perhaps TRBD2 as D (5 bases). Germline V gene data show CDR1 as WSHSY and CDR2 as SAAADI. The V gene lost 7 bases and the J gene lost 7 bases, with 23 bases spanning the gap. The CDR3 is 16 residues long. The CDR3 loop reads CASTERTASAGNEQFF. CDR3 nucleotides: TGCGCCAGCACCGAACGGACTGCTTCGGCTGGGAATGAGCAGTTCTTC.

The chain's CDR3 is CASSQYGAGRYEQYF. In nucleotides, the CDR3 is TGTGCCAGCAGCCAATACGGCGCGGGAAGGTACGAGCAGTACTTC. V gene TRBV16 combines with J gene TRBJ2-7; possibly TRBD2 for D (6 bases). Germline values: CDR1 KGHSY, CDR2 FQNENV. V was shortened by 1 base and J by 4 bases, with 14 bases between the two germline ends. There are 15 residues in the CDR3.

The J gene is TRBJ2-1, the V gene TRBV5-1; the match to TRBD1 covers 7 bases. CDR1 SGHRS and CDR2 YFSETQ come from the germline V gene. CDR3 size: 15 residues. Trimming at V came to 4 bases and at J to 3 bases, leaving 7 bases not matched to a gene. In nucleotides, the CDR3 is TGCGCCAGCAGCCCATTAGACAGGGTCTACAATGAGCAGTTCTTC. Protein sequence: CASSPLDRVYNEQFF.

The genes are TRBV4-3 and TRBJ2-3; TRBD2 matches 8 bases. The CDR3 loop spans 17 amino acids. Germline V gives CDR1 LGHNA, CDR2 YSLEER. The J segment lost 1 base and the V segment lost 0 bases, leaving 6 bases of the junction unmatched. CDR3 nucleotide sequence: TGCGCCAGCAGCCAAGATAGACCAGCGGGGGGCACAGATACGCAGTATTTT. Its protein product is CASSQDRPAGGTDTQYF.

The chain joins TRBV29-1 to TRBJ2-1; 12 bases are shared with TRBD2. The germline gives CDR1 SQVTM, CDR2 ANQGSEA. With V trimmed by 4 bases and J by 2 bases, 3 bases remained unmatched. This CDR3 has 15 residues. CDR3: CSVGLAGVAYNEQFF. CDR3 nucleotide sequence: TGCAGCGTTGGACTAGCGGGAGTCGCCTACAATGAGCAGTTCTTC.

This clone was detected only once. V usage is TRBV19 and J usage is TRBJ2-5; the match to TRBD1 covers 8 bases. Germline CDR1 LNHDA, CDR2 SQIVND (reference sequence). V was clipped by 9 bases and J by 5 bases; unmatched bases: 17. The CDR3 runs 16 residues. The CDR3 spells CASRAEDRGAGETQYF. The CDR3 nucleotides are TGTGCCAGCCGGGCCGAAGACAGGGGTGCGGGGGAGACCCAGTACTTC.